Listed below are T cell receptor beta chains from one sample, sequenced in a study of cytotoxic CD8 clonotypes in ibrutinib-treated CLL. Assay: immunoSEQ multiplex PCR; the TCRdb copy retains only in-frame clones and omits some. The table includes 190,000 or so clones, 72% detected once. The sample here was PBMCs, taken after 24 months of ibrutinib treatment. The receptors come from a human donor with chronic lymphocytic leukemia. The CDR3 runs from the conserved cysteine through the conserved F or W. D genes are given only for firm matches. Rows give clone size only sometimes, using once, few, many, or a class for an expanded clone.

d_call | j_call | clone_size | v_call | cdr3_aa | cdr3_nt
. | TRBJ1-3 | . | TRBV9 | CASRAGPGNTIYF | TGTGCCAGCAGGGCAGGGCCTGGAAACACCATATATTTT
. | TRBJ2-7 | . | TRBV9 | CASSVEATQSSYEQYF | TGTGCCAGCAGCGTAGAAGCGACCCAGAGCTCCTACGAGCAGTACTTC
. | TRBJ1-5 | . | TRBV15 | CATRGGDLGQPQHF | TGTGCCACCAGGGGGGGGGATTTGGGTCAGCCCCAGCATTTT
. | TRBJ1-4 | . | TRBV9 | CASSTAPTEATNEKLFF | TGTGCCAGCAGCACAGCCCCGACAGAGGCAACTAATGAAAAACTGTTTTTT
TRBD1 | TRBJ1-5 | . | TRBV6-4 | CASSPELLAGGVPQHF | TGTGCCAGCAGTCCAGAACTCTTGGCAGGGGGCGTTCCCCAGCATTTT
TRBD2 | TRBJ2-3 | . | TRBV4-3 | CASSPFVHTSGNTDTQYF | TGCGCCAGCAGCCCCTTCGTCCATACTAGCGGGAACACAGATACGCAGTATTTT
TRBD1 | TRBJ2-7 | . | TRBV25-1 | CASSRDRQPYEQYF | TGTGCCAGCAGCCGGGACAGGCAGCCCTACGAGCAGTACTTC
TRBD2 | TRBJ2-1 | . | TRBV27 | CATTSGRTVNEQFF | TGTGCCACTACTAGCGGGAGAACGGTAAATGAGCAGTTCTTC
. | TRBJ1-4 | . | TRBV30 | CAWAPARGWTNEKLFF | TGTGCCTGGGCCCCCGCGAGGGGTTGGACTAATGAAAAACTGTTTTTT
. | TRBJ1-5 | once | TRBV4-1 | CASSPTLVKKGTNQPQHF | TGCGCCAGCAGCCCCACCTTGGTAAAAAAGGGGACGAATCAGCCCCAGCATTTT
. | TRBJ2-2 | . | TRBV12-5 | CASALVSGELFF | TGTGCTAGTGCCCTGGTATCCGGGGAGCTGTTTTTT
. | TRBJ2-7 | . | TRBV27 | CASSLFRSSYEQYF | TGTGCCAGCAGTCTCTTCAGGTCGTCCTACGAGCAGTACTTC
. | TRBJ2-3 | . | TRBV2 | CASSEGLVTDTQYF | TGTGCCAGCAGTGAAGGCCTAGTCACAGATACGCAGTATTTT
. | TRBJ2-3 | . | TRBV11-3 | CASSKANGFSTDTQYF | TGTGCCAGCAGCAAGGCGAATGGGTTCAGCACAGATACGCAGTATTTT
. | TRBJ2-3 | . | TRBV4-1 | CASSQRDGTDTQYF | TGCGCCAGCAGCCAACGGGATGGCACAGATACGCAGTATTTT
. | TRBJ2-7 | . | TRBV28 | CATRDSISEQYF | TGTGCCACCAGGGACTCCATCTCCGAGCAGTACTTC
. | TRBJ1-5 | . | TRBV28 | CASSLAAAYTIQPQHF | TGTGCCAGCAGTTTAGCGGCAGCTTATACTATCCAGCCCCAGCATTTT
. | TRBJ1-1 | . | TRBV30 | CAWSVQTVTEAFF | TGTGCCTGGAGTGTACAGACCGTCACTGAAGCTTTCTTT
. | TRBJ1-4 | . | TRBV25-1 | CASSEGGREKLFF | TGTGCCAGCAGTGAGGGGGGGCGTGAAAAACTGTTTTTT
TRBD1 | TRBJ2-3 | . | TRBV7-7 | CASSPTRDRVADTQYF | TGTGCTAGCAGCCCAACCAGGGACAGGGTCGCAGATACGCAGTATTTT
. | TRBJ1-5 | . | TRBV7-6 | CASSLYSSNQPQHF | TGTGCCAGCAGCTTATATTCTAGCAATCAGCCCCAGCATTTT
. | TRBJ2-7 | . | TRBV5-1 | CASSMRDLSFEQYF | TGCGCCAGCAGCATGAGGGACCTCAGTTTCGAGCAGTACTTC
. | TRBJ2-1 | few | TRBV27 | CATLPLRAVNHEQFF | TGTGCCACCTTACCCCTCCGGGCCGTCAACCATGAGCAGTTCTTC
TRBD1 | TRBJ2-7 | . | TRBV13 | CASSFGTDPYEQYF | TGTGCCAGCAGCTTTGGGACAGACCCCTACGAGCAGTACTTC
. | TRBJ1-5 | . | TRBV15 | CATSPRPGVGQPQHF | TGTGCCACCAGCCCTCGGCCTGGGGTAGGTCAGCCCCAGCATTTT
TRBD2 | TRBJ2-7 | . | TRBV7-9 | CASSLTSGSMVYEQYF | TGTGCCAGCAGCTTGACTAGCGGGAGTATGGTCTACGAGCAGTACTTC
. | TRBJ2-5 | . | TRBV4-3 | CASSQRGETQYF | TGCGCCAGCAGCCAAAGGGGAGAGACCCAGTACTTC
. | TRBJ2-7 | few | TRBV5-1 | CASSLRWDEQYF | TGCGCCAGCAGCTTGAGGTGGGACGAGCAGTACTTC
. | TRBJ1-1 | . | TRBV27 | CASSLGQNTEAFF | TGTGCCAGCAGTTTAGGGCAGAACACTGAAGCTTTCTTT
. | TRBJ1-2 | few | TRBV5-1 | CASSLDRISNYGYTF | TGCGCCAGCAGCCTTGACAGGATCTCTAACTATGGCTACACCTTC
. | TRBJ1-2 | few | TRBV9 | CASSVGGALYGYTF | TGTGCCAGCAGCGTAGGAGGTGCGCTCTATGGCTACACCTTC
. | TRBJ2-7 | few | TRBV11-3 | CASSLGPREQYF | TGTGCCAGCAGCTTGGGACCTCGGGAGCAGTACTTC
TRBD1 | TRBJ1-2 | . | TRBV5-1 | CASSPGQGGYGYTF | TGCGCCAGCAGCCCGGGACAGGGGGGCTATGGCTACACCTTC
. | TRBJ2-6 | . | TRBV6-6 | CASSYTGTSGANVLTF | TGTGCCAGCAGTTACACCGGGACCTCTGGGGCCAACGTCCTGACTTTC
. | TRBJ1-2 | . | TRBV7-2 | CASSLDPGDYGYTF | TGTGCCAGCAGCTTAGATCCAGGCGACTATGGCTACACCTTC
TRBD2 | TRBJ2-3 | . | TRBV4-2 | CASSQQLAAYTDTQYF | TGTGCCAGCAGCCAACAACTAGCGGCCTACACAGATACGCAGTATTTT
. | TRBJ1-2 | . | TRBV11-2 | CASSYIGTNYGYTF | TGTGCCAGCAGTTACATCGGGACGAACTATGGCTACACCTTC
TRBD1 | TRBJ1-5 | . | TRBV7-8 | CASSSDRVNQPQHF | TGTGCCAGCAGCTCAGACAGGGTGAACCAGCCCCAGCATTTT
. | TRBJ1-2 | . | TRBV5-1 | CASSLGPLGTGIGYGYTF | TGCGCCAGCAGCTTGGGACCCCTCGGGACGGGGATAGGTTATGGCTACACCTTC
. | TRBJ1-1 | . | TRBV5-1 | CASSLVSGLGTEAFF | TGCGCCAGCAGCTTGGTATCAGGGTTGGGCACTGAAGCTTTCTTT
. | TRBJ2-3 | few | TRBV6-1 | CASSEVGISTDTQYF | TGTGCCAGCAGTGAAGTGGGAATTAGCACAGATACGCAGTATTTT
. | TRBJ2-2 | . | TRBV5-6 | CASSLAVERSGELFF | TGTGCCAGCAGCTTGGCGGTCGAGCGGAGCGGGGAGCTGTTTTTT
TRBD1 | TRBJ2-7 | . | TRBV28 | CASNLVGQGDYEQYF | TGTGCCAGCAATCTGGTGGGGCAGGGGGACTACGAGCAGTACTTC
. | TRBJ2-1 | . | TRBV5-1 | CASSWDSTNEQFF | TGCGCCAGCAGCTGGGACTCTACCAATGAGCAGTTCTTC
. | TRBJ2-7 | . | TRBV30 | CAWARSGYEQYF | TGTGCCTGGGCCCGAAGCGGATACGAGCAGTACTTC
. | TRBJ2-7 | . | TRBV6-1 | CASSRQATYEQYF | TGTGCCAGCAGTCGTCAGGCCACCTACGAGCAGTACTTC
. | TRBJ2-1 | few | TRBV9 | CASSVQGPSYNEQFF | TGTGCCAGCAGCGTACAGGGGCCCTCCTACAATGAGCAGTTCTTC
TRBD1 | TRBJ2-1 | . | TRBV27 | CASSTRTGPYRGQFF | TGTGCCAGCAGTACTCGGACAGGGCCCTACCGGGGGCAGTTCTTC
. | TRBJ1-1 | . | TRBV13 | CASSFPGDTEAFF | TGTGCCAGCAGCTTCCCCGGGGACACTGAAGCTTTCTTT
. | TRBJ1-1 | . | TRBV29-1 | CSARTDYYTEAFF | TGCAGCGCTCGGACGGATTATTACACTGAAGCTTTCTTT
TRBD1 | TRBJ2-1 | . | TRBV5-4 | CASRPGTGGYNEQFF | TGTGCCAGCAGGCCCGGGACAGGGGGATACAATGAGCAGTTCTTC
. | TRBJ2-7 | . | TRBV11-3 | CASSSTGTYEQYF | TGTGCCAGCAGCTCAACTGGGACCTACGAGCAGTACTTC
. | TRBJ2-1 | few | TRBV27 | CASRASIYNEQFF | TGTGCCAGCAGGGCTAGCATCTACAATGAGCAGTTCTTC
. | TRBJ2-1 | . | TRBV4-3 | CASSLSGGGTYNEQFF | TGCGCCAGCAGCCTCTCCGGGGGCGGAACCTACAATGAGCAGTTCTTC
. | TRBJ1-2 | . | TRBV14 | CASSQESGGRALGGYTF | TGTGCCAGCAGCCAAGAATCGGGCGGCAGAGCTCTAGGTGGCTACACCTTC